This T cell receptor beta chain was identified in a study of spatial heterogeneity in lung cancer. This clonotype was observed many times. TCRdb itself ran the 5' RACE reads through MiXCR, one entry per CDR3 protein. The table records thousands of distinct CDR3 sequences, 6% to 7% of them present only once. The germline gives CDR1 DFQATT, CDR2 SNEGSKA (reference sequence). The J segment lost 3 bases and the V segment lost 3 bases, leaving 13 bases of the junction unmatched. This CDR3 contains 16 residues. As to time point: sample taken at primary tumor resection. Frozen PBMC, nontumor lung or tumor provided whole RNA, which was sequenced unsorted.

The sequence derives from a male donor with early-stage non-small cell lung cancer. The sample in question was PBMCs, obtained at surgery. The chain has TRBV20-1 and TRBJ2-7; 8 bases align to TRBD2. CDR3 loop: CSASPGGAGGYYEQYF. The CDR3 region has the DNA TGCAGTGCTAGCCCCGGTGGGGCGGGAGGTTACTACGAGCAGTACTTC.